Following are 27 T cell receptor delta chains from one sample sequenced in a study of γδ T cells in repeated Plasmodium falciparum infection. Flow sorting of PBMC yielded separate Vgamma9/Vdelta2+ and Vdelta2-negative gammadelta T cell populations for bulk repertoire analysis. TCRdb called clones from the multiplex PCR reads again using CATT. The profile shows roughly 48,000 delta-chain clones, roughly 1.6% of them singletons. Sequencing input: gamma-delta T cells from blood. All receptors derive from a pool of human donors (malaria-infected and uninfected, not separated).

In regard to this clone: This DNA's translation and the protein TCRdb lists, from a much larger clone, do not match at residue 20, likely due to a read error; the protein shown is translated from the DNA. J gene calling gave no result, while the V gene is TRDV1; TRDD3, the D gene given by the table, was not confirmed from the DNA. The CDR3 totals 21 residues. Per the germline V gene, CDR1 is TSWWSYY and CDR2 is QGS. CDR3 sequence reads: CALGENLLFPLRGYVADKLTF. As DNA, the CDR3 is TGTGCTCTTGGGGAAAACCTCCTTTTTCCCCTTAGGGGATACGTGGCCGATAAACTCACCTTT.

This clone was picked up a small number of times. With a far larger clone one base away, a read error is the likely cause. The sample has other DNA sequences that encode this CDR3 too. The rearrangement links TRDV2 to TRDJ1, with 13 bases identical to TRDD3. Here the J gene was assigned by germline matching of the DNA, as TCRdb has none. The ends lost 3 bases at V and 0 bases at J; junction bases unmatched: 18. The V gene's germline CDR1 is GEAIGNYY and CDR2 EKD. This CDR3 has 21 amino acids. The CDR3 DNA reads as TGTGCCTGTGACTCCGTTCTAATGGGTACTGGGGGATACGCCCACACCGATAAACTCATCTTT. It is translated as CACDSVLMGTGGYAHTDKLIF.

There are a few counts of this clone. The TCRdb protein comes from a much larger clone and disagrees with this DNA's translation at residue 12, likely due to a read error; the protein given here is derived from the DNA. The rearrangement uses TRDV1 and TRDJ1; no reliable D call. TCRdb records no J gene; here it was assigned by comparing the DNA to germline. V gave up 2 bases and J gave up 3 bases, with 19 bases separating them. CDR3 length: 17 amino acids. CDR1 is TSWWSYY, CDR2 QGS, per germline. For the CDR3, the DNA is TGTGCTCTTGGGGAAGCTCATCCCCCTCTTAATGCCGATAAACTCATCTTT. Encoded protein: CALGEAHPPLNADKLIF.

As concerns this clone: TCRdb's entry gives the protein of a much larger clone, which mismatches this DNA's translation at residue 13, likely from a read error; the protein reported here is translated from the DNA. V usage is TRAV29/DV5 and J usage is TRDJ1, with 10 bases identical to TRDD3. With V trimmed by 3 bases and J by 6 bases, 17 bases remained unmatched. The length of the CDR3 is 17 residues. From germline, CDR1 is NSMFDY and CDR2 ISSIKDK. The CDR3 nucleotides are TGTGCAGCAACGCTTCGTATAGGGGGATACGCGCGGTATAAACTCATCTTT. It specifies CAATLRIGGYARYKLIF.

There are many counts of this clone. TCRdb's listed protein matches a much larger clone and diverges from this DNA's translation at residue 12, likely through a read error; the protein shown comes from the DNA. The chain employs TRDV1 and TRDJ1, with 9 bases aligning to TRDD3. Germline CDR1 reads TSWWSYY; CDR2 reads QGS. The CDR3 covers 22 residues. Trimming at V came to 5 bases and at J to 0 bases, leaving 25 bases not matched to a gene. The CDR3 DNA follows: TGTGCTCTTGGGCCCCTGGAATTCCTTCGATCTGTACTGGGGGACTACACCGATAAACTCATCTTT. This encodes CALGPLEFLRSVLGDYTDKLIF.

The sample holds many counts of this clone. Within the sample, other DNA sequences also encode this same CDR3. The CDR3 region is CALGEWVLDPTDKLIF. In nucleotides, the CDR3 is TGTGCTCTTGGGGAATGGGTCCTAGACCCGACCGATAAACTCATCTTT. The gene calls are TRDV1 and TRDJ1, with a weak D call TRDD2 (5 bases). Trimming removed 2 bases from V and 2 bases from J, with 15 bases in between. The CDR3 totals 16 residues. Per the germline V gene, CDR1 is TSWWSYY and CDR2 is QGS.

Points on this clone: A read error likely explains this, since a far larger clone differs by one base. The same CDR3 can be traced to other DNA sequences in this sample. V and J are TRDV2 and TRDJ1; no clear D. TCRdb leaves out the J gene; it was filled in here by matching the DNA to germline. V dropped 3 bases and J dropped 3 bases, with 19 bases sitting between them. CDR1 is GEAIGNYY and CDR2 is EKD in the germline V gene. The CDR3 spans 16 residues. The CDR3 DNA reads TGTGCCTGTGACCAATGCCGCCCCTCTAAGCCCGATAAACTCATCTTT. The encoded protein is CACDQCRPSKPDKLIF.

This clone was observed a handful of times. A far larger clone is one nucleotide away, so this likely arose from a read error. This sample also contains other DNA sequences that code for the same CDR3. The V segment is TRDV1, and no J call was made; the table's TRDD3 call for D was not verified on the DNA. The CDR3 has 12 residues. Germline CDR1 is TSWWSYY and CDR2 is QGS. The CDR3 region is CALFELTGGLIF. CDR3 DNA: TGTGCTCTCTTTGAGCTTACTGGGGGTCTCATCTTC.

This clone has a handful of counts. Given a far larger clone just one base away, this is likely a sequencing read error. In the same sample, other DNA sequences code for this CDR3. The chain joins TRDV1 to TRDJ2, with 10 nucleotides matching TRDD3. The J gene was missing in TCRdb and was found by matching the end of the DNA to germline. J lost 6 bases, V lost 4 bases, and 14 bases had no gene match. CDR3 length: 18 residues. Germline V gives CDR1 TSWWSYY, CDR2 QGS. The CDR3 DNA is TGTGCTCTTGGGGCTCTTCCTCCGCCCTGGGGGATAGCAGCACAACTCTTCTTT. Protein product: CALGALPPPWGIAAQLFF.

For this clone: The protein that TCRdb holds for this DNA derives from a much larger clone and differs from the translated DNA at residue 16, which likely indicates a read error; the protein shown here is translated from the DNA. V gene TRDV1 was called; the J gene was not; TRDD2 is the table's D call, not checked against the DNA. The CDR3 loop spans 18 amino acids. Germline V gene lookup returns CDR1 TSWWSYY and CDR2 QGS. Here the CDR3 reads CALGNLPTKSTYTDKPIF. The CDR3 DNA follows: TGTGCTCTTGGGAACCTTCCTACGAAGTCTACGTACACCGATAAACCCATCTTT.

With regard to this clone: TCRdb records a much larger clone's protein for this DNA, with a difference at residue 15 that likely arises from a read error; the protein given is the translation of the DNA. The V and J genes are TRDV1 and TRDJ1, with TRDD3 matching 9 bases. Since TCRdb gives no J gene, matching the DNA to germline was used here to assign it. J gave up 1 base and V 3 bases, and 21 bases lay outside the gene matches. Germline V gives CDR1 TSWWSYY, CDR2 QGS. The CDR3 totals 21 residues. DNA of the CDR3: TGTGCTCTTGGGGAGAACTGCCGCCTAGCAGTGGGGGATAAGGGCACCGATAAACTCATCTTT. Residues: CALGENCRLAVGDKGTDKLIF.

This clone was counted ten times or more. The protein that TCRdb holds for this DNA derives from a much larger clone and differs from the translated DNA at residue 9, which likely indicates a read error; the protein shown here is translated from the DNA. This chain links TRDV2 with TRDJ1; D possibly corresponds to TRDD3 (5 bases). Trimming took 0 bases from V and 0 from J, leaving 16 bases between them. Germline V gives CDR1 GEAIGNYY, CDR2 EKD. The CDR3 is 17 amino acids. The CDR3 loop reads CACDTVSGMRNTDKLIF. The CDR3 DNA sequence: TGTGCCTGTGACACCGTCTCCGGGATGCGAAACACCGATAAACTCATCTTT.

This clone was picked up a small number of times. The protein given by TCRdb reflects a much larger clone and differs at residues 8 and 16 from this DNA's translation, likely from a read error; the protein shown is the DNA's translation. The chain has TRDV1 and TRDJ1; D possibly uses TRDD2 or TRDD3 (5 bases each). With 0 bases removed from V and 3 bases from J, the gap between germline ends came to 29 bases. CDR3 size: 21 residues. In germline, CDR1 is TSWWSYY, CDR2 QGS. CDR3 DNA sequence: TGTGCTCTTGGGGAACTAGAGGGAGTGCCCATGCCCTACTGGTACGCCGATAAACTCATCTTT. Translated: CALGELEGVPMPYWYADKLIF.

Many counts were recorded for this clone. TCRdb lists the protein of a much larger clone for this DNA, which differs at residue 5, so this is likely a read error; the protein given here is translated from the DNA itself. The genes are TRDV1 and TRDJ1; the match to TRDD3 covers 8 bases. The trim removed 4 bases at V and 2 bases at J, leaving 24 bases unmatched. CDR1 and CDR2 (germline): TSWWSYY, QGS. The CDR3 totals 21 residues. The CDR3 protein is CALGGHMAAYWGARWTDKLIF. The DNA of the CDR3 is TGTGCTCTTGGGGGACATATGGCGGCCTACTGGGGGGCCCGGTGGACCGATAAACTCATCTTT.

With respect to this clone: The TCRdb protein comes from a much larger clone and disagrees with this DNA's translation at residue 18, likely due to a read error; the protein given here is derived from the DNA. V usage is TRDV2 and J usage is TRDJ1; TRDD3 matches 11 bases. Because TCRdb records no J gene, it was assigned here through a match of the DNA to germline. Germline V lookup: CDR1 GEAIGNYY, CDR2 EKD. CDR3 length: 19 amino acids. With 0 bases clipped from V and 9 bases from J, the junction kept 20 bases outside the gene matches. The CDR3 here is CACDTVWLGDTSLTAQLIF. CDR3 DNA: TGTGCCTGTGACACCGTCTGGCTGGGGGATACATCTTTGACAGCACAACTCATCTTT.

For this clone: This DNA's translation differs at residue 10 from TCRdb's protein, which comes from a much larger clone; a read error is likely, and the protein shown is translated from the DNA. The rearrangement uses TRDV2 and TRDJ1, with 9 positions matching TRDD3. Because TCRdb records no J gene, it was assigned here through a match of the DNA to germline. V lost 4 bases and J lost 0; bases outside the gene matches: 11. CDR3 length: 17 residues. Per germline, CDR1 GEAIGNYY and CDR2 EKD. The CDR3 here is CACERLGDTRDTDKLIF. The CDR3 coding sequence is TGTGCCTGTGAGAGACTCGGGGATACGCGTGACACCGATAAACTCATCTTT.

At least ten counts were recorded for this clone. This chain connects TRDV1 to TRDJ1, with a tentative D call TRDD2 (6 bases). There are 22 residues in the CDR3. Germline V gives CDR1 TSWWSYY, CDR2 QGS. Trimming pared 2 bases from V and 0 bases from J, leaving 31 bases between. The CDR3 spells CALGEESPPTSASSPYTDKLIF. CDR3 bases: TGTGCTCTTGGGGAAGAGTCCCCTCCTACCTCTGCTAGCTCTCCGTACACCGATAAACTCATCTTT.

This clone showed up just a few times. TCRdb shows a much larger clone's protein in place of this DNA's translation, and the two differ at residue 16, likely through a read error; the protein shown is translated from the DNA. CDR3 loop: CALGDPSFYWGIGSSCTDKLIF. The CDR3 DNA follows: TGTGCTCTTGGGGACCCTTCCTTCTACTGGGGGATAGGGTCGTCGTGCACCGATAAACTCATCTTT. This chain uses TRDV1 with TRDJ1; 11 nucleotides match TRDD3. Matching the DNA to germline supplied the J gene, which TCRdb does not give. Germline assignment: CDR1 TSWWSYY and CDR2 QGS. V shed 3 bases and J 1 base; nucleotides not matched to a gene: 22. The CDR3 consists of 22 residues.

At least ten counts were recorded for this clone. The V gene is TRDV2, the J gene TRDJ1, with 13 nucleotides matching TRDD3. No J segment appears in TCRdb, so it was assigned here by matching the sequence to germline. Trimming at V came to 0 bases and at J to 8 bases, leaving 11 bases not matched to a gene. Germline CDR1 and CDR2: GEAIGNYY and EKD. The CDR3 is 17 residues long. CDR3: CACDTVRRTGGYEKLIF. In DNA form, the CDR3 reads TGTGCCTGTGACACCGTCCGTCGTACTGGGGGATACGAAAAACTCATCTTT.

This clone was counted only a few times. A far larger clone is one base from this, pointing to a likely read error. The sample carries other DNA sequences with the same CDR3. No J gene was called, and the V gene is TRDV2; TRDD3 reflects the table's D call only, with no check against the DNA. The CDR3 extends over 17 amino acids. CDR1 GEAIGNYY and CDR2 EKD come from the germline V gene. CDR3 DNA: TGTGCCTGTGACACCGGGAGGGGGGACCAGTACACCGATAAACTCATCTTC. This gives the protein CACDTGRGDQYTDKLIF.

Only a few counts were recorded for this clone. TCRdb's entry gives the protein of a much larger clone, which mismatches this DNA's translation at residue 3, likely from a read error; the protein reported here is translated from the DNA. The J gene is TRDJ2, the V gene TRDV1; perhaps D is TRDD2 or TRDD3 (5 bases each). TCRdb lists no J gene, so it was determined here by aligning the DNA to germline. The germline gives CDR1 TSWWSYY, CDR2 QGS. The CDR3 length is 15 residues. The CDR3 nucleotides read TGTGCTTTTGGGGTCGTGGGGTTTCCTGCGGGACAACTCTTCTTT. Translation: CAFGVVGFPAGQLFF.

This clone was seen a few times. The amino acid sequence in TCRdb belongs to a much larger clone and departs from this DNA's translation at residue 7, likely a sequencing read error; the sequence shown is translated from the DNA. The chain recombines TRDV1 with TRDJ1; 8 nucleotides align to TRDD3. CDR1 TSWWSYY and CDR2 QGS come from the germline V gene. The CDR3 consists of 22 residues. With 5 bases clipped from V and 0 bases from J, the junction kept 26 bases outside the gene matches. In DNA, the CDR3 is TGTGCTCTTGGGTTTTCCGACTACACACCCCTGGGGGACCGAACCTACACCGATAAACTCATCTTT. Residues: CALGFSDYTPLGDRTYTDKLIF.

This clone has at least ten counts. This DNA's translation and the protein TCRdb lists, from a much larger clone, do not match at residue 7, likely due to a read error; the protein shown is translated from the DNA. The chain recombines TRDV1 with TRDJ1, with D hard to call. Germline CDR1 and CDR2: TSWWSYY and QGS. Trimming pared 3 bases from V and 2 bases from J, leaving 22 bases between. This CDR3 is 18 amino acids long. The CDR3 here is CALGEGRTPPLPTDKLIF. The CDR3 nucleotides are TGTGCTCTTGGGGAGGGTCGTACACCGCCCCTCCCGACCGATAAACTCATCTTT.

This clone appeared a few times. The TCRdb protein, from a much larger clone, departs from this DNA's translation at residue 6, likely by read error; the protein shown derives from the DNA. This chain uses TRDV3 with TRDJ1; 9 positions agree with TRDD3. V was clipped by 1 base and J by 0 bases; unmatched bases: 15. The CDR3 has 18 residues. Germline V gene lookup returns CDR1 TVYSNPD and CDR2 GDNSRS (reference sequence). The CDR3 DNA follows: TGTGCCTTTAACAGGTGTCGTTGGGGGATAAAGGACACCGATAAACTCATCTTT. Its protein is CAFNRCRWGIKDTDKLIF.

This clone has only a few counts. The protein held in TCRdb is that of a much larger clone and does not match this DNA's translation at residue 17, likely because of a read error; the protein shown is translated from the DNA. This chain uses TRDV1 with TRDJ1; TRDD3 aligns across 12 bases. The CDR3 is made up of 21 amino acids. V dropped 2 bases and J dropped 8; count of bases not matched to a gene: 24. Germline CDR1 is TSWWSYY and CDR2 is QGS. The CDR3 sequence is CALGETLKFTGYWGILEKLIF. In DNA form, the CDR3 reads TGTGCTCTTGGGGAAACCTTAAAATTCACGGGGTACTGGGGGATACTGGAGAAACTCATCTTT.

With respect to this clone: The protein TCRdb lists belongs to a much larger clone and differs from this DNA's translation at residue 3, which points to a read error; the protein shown is made from the DNA. The chain employs TRDV2 and TRDJ1, with 7 nucleotides matching TRDD3. TCRdb gives no J gene; it was assigned here by matching the DNA to germline. CDR1 is GEAIGNYY, CDR2 EKD, per germline. CDR3 length equals 19 residues. The CDR3 reads CARDTTPGLGGSNTDKLIF. CDR3 nucleotide sequence: TGTGCCCGTGATACAACTCCAGGTTTAGGGGGATCGAACACCGATAAACTCATCTTT.

This clone was recorded at least ten times. The CDR3 spells CACDFLLGDTPSYTDKLIF. In nucleotides, the CDR3 is TGTGCCTGTGACTTTCTACTGGGGGATACTCCCTCGTACACCGATAAACTCATCTTT. The chain joins TRDV2 to TRDJ1, with 12 bases fitting TRDD3. CDR3 length: 19 residues. Germline CDR1 GEAIGNYY, CDR2 EKD. With 3 bases clipped from V and 0 bases from J, the junction kept 13 bases outside the gene matches.